This T cell receptor beta chain came from a study of molecular identifiers for immune sequencing clone quantification. About the study: Four portions were sequenced after RNA from approximately 22,000 or 94,000 naive CD8 cells was split five ways in replicates.

The CDR3 covers 16 residues. After removal of 2 bases from V and 3 bases from J, the junction contained 8 bases not matched to a gene. General study results and limits: The study reportedly detected spiked Jurkat TCR RNA from one cell among approximately 1 million naive cells. In naive cells, clones above 20 RNA copies held under 1% of molecules, whereas in effector cells they held over 99%.

Regarding this clonotype: Its target is not known.

In preparing bulk TCR libraries, previously described methods and listed TCR primers were used. TCRdb redid the calling of the PCR reads with MiXCR, one entry per CDR3 protein. Of around 470,000 distinct CDR3 sequences listed, about 21% were seen once; the top ten hold 0.84%. The chain carries TRBV12-3 or TRBV12-4 and TRBJ2-7; TRBD2 aligns across 9 bases. The sequence was obtained from a human donor in good health. Some libraries in this study had Jurkat cell RNA spiked in. Source material: naive CD8+ T cells from blood, with Jurkat cell RNA spiked in. Specified subset: FACS-sorted CD8+CD4-CCR7+CD45RA+ naive T cells. CDR3 in amino acids: CASSLSLAGVNYEQYF. For the CDR3, the DNA is TGTGCCAGCAGTTTAAGTTTAGCGGGGGTGAACTACGAGCAGTACTTC.